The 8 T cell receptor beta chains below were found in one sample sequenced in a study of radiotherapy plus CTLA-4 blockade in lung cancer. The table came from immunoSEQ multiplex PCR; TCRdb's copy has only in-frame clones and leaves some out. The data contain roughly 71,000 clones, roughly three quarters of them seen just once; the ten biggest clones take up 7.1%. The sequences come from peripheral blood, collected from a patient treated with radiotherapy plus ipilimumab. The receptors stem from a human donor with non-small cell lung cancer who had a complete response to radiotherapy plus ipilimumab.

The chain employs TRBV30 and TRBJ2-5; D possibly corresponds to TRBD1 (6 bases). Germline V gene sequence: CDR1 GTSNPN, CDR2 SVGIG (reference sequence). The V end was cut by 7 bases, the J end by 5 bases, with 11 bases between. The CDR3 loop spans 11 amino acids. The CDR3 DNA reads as TGTGCCTTAGCAGGGGTGGAGACCCAGTACTTC. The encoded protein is CALAGVETQYF.

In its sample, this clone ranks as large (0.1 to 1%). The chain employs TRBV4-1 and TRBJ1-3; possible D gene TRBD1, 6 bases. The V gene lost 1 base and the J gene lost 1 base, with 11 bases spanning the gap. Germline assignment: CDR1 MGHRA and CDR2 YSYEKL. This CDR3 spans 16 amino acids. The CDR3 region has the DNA TGCGCCAGCAGCCAAGTGTCCAGGGGATCTGGAAACACCATATATTTT. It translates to CASSQVSRGSGNTIYF.

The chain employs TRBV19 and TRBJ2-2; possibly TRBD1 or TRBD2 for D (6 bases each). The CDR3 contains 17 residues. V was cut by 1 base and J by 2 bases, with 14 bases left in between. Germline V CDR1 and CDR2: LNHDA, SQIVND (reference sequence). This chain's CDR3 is CASSIGEGGPNTGELFF. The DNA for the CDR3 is TGTGCCAGTAGTATAGGGGAAGGGGGGCCAAACACCGGGGAGCTGTTTTTT.

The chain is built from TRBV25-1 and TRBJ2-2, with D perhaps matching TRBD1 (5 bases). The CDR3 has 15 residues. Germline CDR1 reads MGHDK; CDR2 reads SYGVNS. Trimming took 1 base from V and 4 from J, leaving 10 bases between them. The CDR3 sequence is CASSELGRVTGELFF. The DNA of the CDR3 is TGTGCCAGCAGTGAATTGGGCAGGGTCACCGGGGAGCTGTTTTTT. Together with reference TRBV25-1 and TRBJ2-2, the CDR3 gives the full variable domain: EADIYQTPRYLVIGTGKKITLECSQTMGHDKMYWYQQDPGMELHLIHYSYGVNSTEKGDLSSESTVSRIRTEHFPLTLESARPSHTSQYLCASSELGRVTGELFFGEGSRLTVL.

The CDR3 protein is CASRRQTSYNEQFF. CDR3 coding DNA: TGTGCCAGCCGCAGACAGACCTCCTACAATGAGCAGTTCTTC. The chain joins TRBV19 to TRBJ2-1, with D tentatively TRBD1 (5 bases). Trimming removed 9 bases from V and 0 bases from J, with 12 bases in between. Germline V lookup: CDR1 LNHDA, CDR2 SQIVND (reference sequence). The CDR3 consists of 14 residues.

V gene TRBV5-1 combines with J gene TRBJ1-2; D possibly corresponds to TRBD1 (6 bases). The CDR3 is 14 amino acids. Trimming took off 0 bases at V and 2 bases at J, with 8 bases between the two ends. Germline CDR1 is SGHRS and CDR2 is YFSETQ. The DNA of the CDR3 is TGCGCCAGCAGCTTGGGGGACACAAACTATGGCTACACCTTC. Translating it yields CASSLGDTNYGYTF.

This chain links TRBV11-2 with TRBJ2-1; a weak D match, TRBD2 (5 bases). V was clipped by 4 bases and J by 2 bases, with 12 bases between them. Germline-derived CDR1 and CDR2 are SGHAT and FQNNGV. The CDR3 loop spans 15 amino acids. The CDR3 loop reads CASSSRTLAYNEQFF. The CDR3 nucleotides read TGTGCCAGCAGCTCCCGGACTTTAGCCTACAATGAGCAGTTCTTC. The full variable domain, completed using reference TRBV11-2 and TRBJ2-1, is EAGVAQSPRYKIIEKRQSVAFWCNPISGHATLYWYQQILGQGPKLLIQFQNNGVVDDSQLPKDRFSAERLKGVDSTLKIQPAKLEDSAVYLCASSSRTLAYNEQFFGPGTRLTVL.

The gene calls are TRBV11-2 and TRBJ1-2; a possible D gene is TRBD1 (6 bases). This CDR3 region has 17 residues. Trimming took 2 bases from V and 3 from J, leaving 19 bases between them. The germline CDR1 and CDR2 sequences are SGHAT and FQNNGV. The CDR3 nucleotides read TGTGCCAGCAGCTTATTGGGTTTGAGAAGGGGGGACTATGGCTACACCTTC. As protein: CASSLLGLRRGDYGYTF.